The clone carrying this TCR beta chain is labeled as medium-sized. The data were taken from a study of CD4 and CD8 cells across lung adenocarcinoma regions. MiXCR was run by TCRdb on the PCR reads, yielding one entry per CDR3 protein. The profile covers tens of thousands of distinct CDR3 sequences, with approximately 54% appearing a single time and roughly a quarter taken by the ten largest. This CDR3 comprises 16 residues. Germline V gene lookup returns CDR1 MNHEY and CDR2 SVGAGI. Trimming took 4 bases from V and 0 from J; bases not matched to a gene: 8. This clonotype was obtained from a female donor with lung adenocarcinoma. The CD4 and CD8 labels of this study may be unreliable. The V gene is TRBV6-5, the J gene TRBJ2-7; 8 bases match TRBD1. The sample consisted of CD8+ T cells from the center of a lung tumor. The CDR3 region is CASSLTPGGASYEQYF. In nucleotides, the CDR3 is TGTGCCAGCAGTTTAACACCAGGGGGCGCCTCCTACGAGCAGTACTTC.